Following are 29 T cell receptor beta chains from one sample sequenced in a study of cytomegalovirus exposure and HLA in healthy donors. Profiling relied on immunoSEQ multiplex PCR, and the TCRdb table lists in-frame clones only, not all of them. Here the sample spans 150,000 to 200,000 clones, less than 85% being singletons. The sequencing sample was made of PBMCs. The origin of the receptors is a man aged 18-30 years in good health and CMV-seropositive.

The chain is built from TRBV7-3 and TRBJ2-1, with D possibly being TRBD2 (7 bases). CDR1 and CDR2 (germline): SGHTA, FQGTGA. The CDR3 spans 14 residues. V lost 5 bases and J 12 bases, leaving 20 bases between the germline ends. The CDR3 spells CASSQRGGAMGQFF. DNA of the CDR3: TGTGCCAGCAGCCAACGAGGGGGGGCGATGGGGCAGTTCTTC. Full variable domain (outside the CDR3, taken from reference TRBV7-3 and TRBJ2-1): GAGVSQTPSNKVTEKGKYVELRCDPISGHTALYWYRQSLGQGPEFLIYFQGTGAADDSGLPNDRFFAVRPEGSVSTLKIQRTERGDSAVYLCASSQRGGAMGQFFGPGTRLTVL.

There are a few counts of this clone. The rearrangement links TRBV7-9 to TRBJ2-7; 7 bases are shared with TRBD2. Looked up from germline, CDR1 is SEHNR and CDR2 is FQNEAQ (reference sequence). The CDR3 loop spans 13 amino acids. The ends lost 0 bases at V and 7 bases at J; junction bases unmatched: 3. This chain's CDR3 is CASSLAWGGEQYF. The CDR3 coding sequence is TGTGCCAGCAGCTTAGCGTGGGGGGGAGAGCAGTACTTC.

Here the CDR3 reads CASRNTGRETQYF. CDR3 nucleotide sequence: TGTGCCAGCAGGAATACAGGGCGTGAGACCCAGTACTTC. This chain links TRBV6-5 with TRBJ2-5; tentative D call: TRBD1 (6 bases). V dropped 6 bases and J dropped 5 bases, with 13 bases sitting between them. Germline CDR1 and CDR2: MNHEY and SVGAGI. The CDR3 runs to 13 residues.

This sequence joins TRBV27 and TRBJ1-3; D remains unclear. The CDR3 length is 15 residues. V shed 0 bases and J shed 0 bases, with 6 bases lying between them. Looked up from germline, CDR1 is MNHEY and CDR2 is SMNVEV (reference sequence). CDR3 coding DNA: TGTGCCAGCAGTTTATCCTCAGACTCTGGAAACACCATATATTTT. It encodes CASSLSSDSGNTIYF.

The chain has TRBV27 and TRBJ1-2; tentatively, D is TRBD1 (6 bases). This CDR3 contains 15 residues. Trimming took off 2 bases at V and 4 bases at J, with 14 bases between the two ends. Germline V gene data show CDR1 as MNHEY and CDR2 as SMNVEV (reference sequence). CDR3 loop: CASSLDRGHIYGYTF. CDR3 nucleotide sequence: TGTGCCAGCAGTTTAGACCGGGGACACATCTATGGCTACACCTTC.

The chain uses TRBV10-3 and TRBJ1-4, with D maybe TRBD1 (5 bases). Trimming took 8 bases from V and 6 from J, leaving 13 bases between them. CDR1 is ENHRY, CDR2 SYGVKD, per germline. CDR3 length: 13 residues. The CDR3: CAIAEGIDEKLFF. CDR3 nucleotide sequence: TGTGCCATCGCGGAGGGGATTGATGAAAAACTGTTTTTT.

This clone was seen many times. V usage is TRBV6-5 and J usage is TRBJ1-2; unclear D gene. CDR3 length equals 14 residues. The V end lost 7 bases, the J end lost 4 bases, and 16 bases lay between the germline ends. CDR1 MNHEY and CDR2 SVGAGI come from the germline V gene. The CDR3 DNA reads TGTGCCAGCACTCCCTCCGCCGAGGGCTATGGCTACACCTTC. Protein: CASTPSAEGYGYTF.

The sample holds one count of this clone. This chain uses TRBV5-4 with TRBJ1-1, with D unclear. This CDR3 spans 14 amino acids. Trimming shortened V by 7 bases and J by 5 bases, and 18 bases separated the two germline ends. In germline, CDR1 is SGHNT, CDR2 YYREEE (reference sequence). In DNA, the CDR3 is TGTGCCAGCTTCTCGCGGGGTTCTGGAACTGAAGCTTTCTTT. Translation: CASFSRGSGTEAFF.

The V call is TRBV5-1, the J call TRBJ1-2, with D uncertain. V lost 1 base and J lost 0, with 13 bases in between. Germline lookup yields CDR1 SGHRS and CDR2 YFSETQ. This CDR3 comprises 16 residues. Written as DNA, the CDR3 is TGCGCCAGCAGCTTGAGGCCAGACTTACCTAACTATGGCTACACCTTC. It translates to CASSLRPDLPNYGYTF.

This sequence joins TRBV5-5 and TRBJ1-5, with D possibly TRBD1 on 6 matching bases. CDR1 and CDR2 (germline): SGHKS, YYEKEE (reference sequence). This CDR3 has 15 residues. V was clipped by 4 bases and J by 3 bases, with 14 bases between them. The CDR3 region is CASSPQGRVNQPQHF. Here the CDR3 DNA reads TGTGCCAGCAGCCCTCAGGGGAGGGTCAATCAGCCCCAGCATTTT.

The rearrangement uses TRBV5-6 and TRBJ2-5, with a weak D call TRBD1 (5 bases). Trimming took off 6 bases at V and 3 bases at J, with 18 bases between the two ends. Per germline, CDR1 SGHDT and CDR2 YYEEEE. The CDR3 spans 15 residues. CDR3 sequence: CASTTWPGSEETQYF. For the CDR3, the DNA is TGTGCCAGCACCACGTGGCCAGGGTCAGAAGAGACCCAGTACTTC.

This clone was counted at least ten times. The CDR3 sequence is CASSLAGAYEQYF. The CDR3 nucleotides read TGTGCCAGCAGCCTAGCGGGGGCCTACGAGCAGTACTTC. The chain uses TRBV7-3 and TRBJ2-7; TRBD2 agrees at 10 bases. Unmatched junction bases numbered 0, after V lost 5 bases and J lost 2 bases. CDR1 is SGHTA, CDR2 FQGTGA, per germline. The CDR3 is made up of 13 amino acids. Filled out from reference TRBV7-3 and TRBJ2-7, the complete variable domain reads GAGVSQTPSNKVTEKGKYVELRCDPISGHTALYWYRQSLGQGPEFLIYFQGTGAADDSGLPNDRFFAVRPEGSVSTLKIQRTERGDSAVYLCASSLAGAYEQYFGPGTRLTVT.

V is TRBV9 and J is TRBJ2-1, with no clear D. The CDR3 runs to 15 residues. Germline V gene lookup returns CDR1 SGDLS and CDR2 YYNGEE. The germline V and J ends were trimmed by 0 bases and 0 bases, with 7 bases remaining between them. In DNA, the CDR3 is TGTGCCAGCAGCGTAGACTGGAGCTCCTACAATGAGCAGTTCTTC. Translating gives CASSVDWSSYNEQFF.

The chain uses TRBV12-2 and TRBJ2-7; the D call TRBD1 from the table was never checked on the DNA. TRBV12-2 is recorded as a pseudogene. The length of the CDR3 is 15 residues. CDR3: CASRPQRRGMYEQYF. Written as DNA, the CDR3 is TGTGCAAGTCGCCCCCAACGCAGGGGAATGTACGAGCAGTACTTC.

The chain uses TRBV9 and TRBJ2-3; possibly TRBD1 for D (6 bases). CDR1 and CDR2 from the germline V gene are SGDLS and YYNGEE. Trimming took off 4 bases at V and 1 base at J, with 10 bases between the two ends. The CDR3 has 14 amino acids. CDR3 protein: CASSPRTGTDTQYF. The CDR3 DNA reads TGTGCCAGCAGCCCTCGGACAGGCACAGATACGCAGTATTTT.

This rearrangement joins TRBV28 to TRBJ2-7, with a weak D call TRBD2 (6 bases). The germline gives CDR1 MDHEN, CDR2 SYDVKM. The CDR3 runs 14 residues. V dropped 4 bases and J dropped 2 bases, with 12 bases sitting between them. The CDR3 region is CASSSASDPYEQYF. The CDR3 bases are TGTGCCAGCAGTTCCGCTAGCGACCCCTACGAGCAGTACTTC.

V usage is TRBV4-1 and J usage is TRBJ2-2; 10 bases agree with TRBD2. From germline, CDR1 is MGHRA and CDR2 YSYEKL. CDR3 length: 15 amino acids. Germline trimming cut 5 bases from V and 5 bases from J; bases unmatched to any gene: 5. For the CDR3, the DNA is TGCGCCAGCAGCGTGCTAGCGGGAGCTACCGGGGAGCTGTTTTTT. Its translation is CASSVLAGATGELFF.

The DNA of the CDR3 is TGTGCCAGCAGTTTCTACTACGAGCAGTACTTC. The encoded protein is CASSFYYEQYF. The V gene is TRBV28, the J gene TRBJ2-7; no firm D call. The V gene's germline CDR1 is MDHEN and CDR2 SYDVKM. Trimming took off 3 bases at V and 3 bases at J, with 3 bases between the two ends. The CDR3 has 11 residues.

The chain joins TRBV30 to TRBJ1-2; 8 bases line up with TRBD1. The CDR3 totals 13 residues. Looked up from germline, CDR1 is GTSNPN and CDR2 is SVGIG (reference sequence). The V segment lost 0 bases and the J segment 8 bases; nucleotides outside the gene matches: 5. CDR3 sequence (DNA): TGTGCCTGGAGTGTTACAGGGGACAGGGGCTACACCTTC. Its translation is CAWSVTGDRGYTF.

This clone was seen once. This chain connects TRBV7-2 to TRBJ1-6; possible D gene TRBD1, 5 bases. The V end was cut by 1 base, the J end by 9 bases, with 10 bases between. CDR1 and CDR2 (germline): SGHTA, FQGNSA. The CDR3 totals 14 residues. The CDR3 DNA sequence: TGTGCCAGCAGCTTAGGGCAGGGAGGTTCACCCCTCCACTTT. Its protein product is CASSLGQGGSPLHF.

V gene TRBV9 combines with J gene TRBJ1-2; possibly TRBD1 for D (5 bases). V lost 0 bases to trimming and J lost 6 bases, with 12 bases between them. The CDR3 is made up of 14 amino acids. Per the germline V gene, CDR1 is SGDLS and CDR2 is YYNGEE. In nucleotides, the CDR3 is TGTGCCAGCAGCGTAGGGCACCCGGGGGATGGCTACACCTTC. Translating it yields CASSVGHPGDGYTF.

This clone has a single count. This chain joins TRBV14 and TRBJ2-7; D unresolved. The V end lost 0 bases, the J end lost 4 bases, and 7 bases lay between the germline ends. CDR3 length: 13 residues. Germline V CDR1 and CDR2: SGHDN, FVKESK. The CDR3 DNA reads TGTGCCAGCAGCCAAGATCGAGGATACGAGCAGTACTTC. It specifies CASSQDRGYEQYF.

The chain joins TRBV28 to TRBJ2-5, with 10 bases that match TRBD2. CDR1 is MDHEN, CDR2 SYDVKM, per germline. This CDR3 is built from 17 residues. Trimming cost V 6 bases and J 2 bases; bases outside gene matches: 12. CDR3 coding DNA: TGTGCCAGCAGCTCAGCGGGAGCGGGGGGGTCTCAAGAGACCCAGTACTTC. Residues: CASSSAGAGGSQETQYF.

CDR3 in amino acids: CASSSSLAGGSNEQFF. The CDR3 DNA reads TGTGCCAGCAGTTCCTCTCTAGCGGGGGGTTCCAATGAGCAGTTCTTC. The V call is TRBV28, the J call TRBJ2-1; TRBD2 aligns across 11 bases. J lost 6 bases, V lost 4 bases, and 8 bases had no gene match. Germline V gene lookup returns CDR1 MDHEN and CDR2 SYDVKM. This CDR3 is built from 16 residues.

The V gene is TRBV6-5, the J gene TRBJ1-4, with 9 bases lining up with TRBD1. CDR1 and CDR2 (germline): MNHEY, SVGAGI. V trimming: 2 bases; J trimming: 10 bases; junction bases outside the gene matches: 2. This CDR3 spans 13 amino acids. CDR3 in amino acids: CASSYGGQGKLFF. In DNA form, the CDR3 reads TGTGCCAGCAGTTACGGGGGACAGGGAAAACTGTTTTTT.

The chain is built from TRBV28 and TRBJ2-3; no definite D call. V was shortened by 3 bases and J by 1 base, with 11 bases between the two germline ends. This CDR3 has 15 amino acids. Germline V gene lookup returns CDR1 MDHEN and CDR2 SYDVKM. This CDR3 is CASSFPQAGTDTQYF. DNA for the CDR3: TGTGCCAGCAGTTTCCCGCAGGCCGGCACAGATACGCAGTATTTT.

The gene calls are TRBV7-9 and TRBJ2-1; D may be TRBD1 (5 bases). Germline assignment: CDR1 SEHNR and CDR2 FQNEAQ (reference sequence). CDR3 length equals 14 residues. V lost 8 bases, J lost 5 bases, and 16 bases lay in between. This CDR3 reads CASRSGATDNEQFF. The DNA of the CDR3 is TGTGCCAGCCGAAGTGGGGCCACGGACAATGAGCAGTTCTTC.

The rearrangement joins TRBV19 to TRBJ2-7; D possibly corresponds to TRBD2 (5 bases). The germline V and J ends were trimmed by 2 bases and 5 bases, with 10 bases remaining between them. The CDR3 consists of 13 residues. CDR1 is LNHDA and CDR2 is SQIVND in the germline V gene (reference sequence). The chain's CDR3 is CASSITAGNEQYF. As DNA, the CDR3 is TGTGCCAGTAGTATAACGGCCGGGAACGAGCAGTACTTC.

J is TRBJ1-3 and V is TRBV18; D is unresolved. The ends were cut back, 3 bases at V and 0 bases at J, with 15 bases in the middle. The CDR3 runs 17 residues. Looked up from germline, CDR1 is KGHSH and CDR2 is LQKENI. CDR3 nucleotides: TGTGCCAGCTCACCGCGCACAGCAGGTTTCTCTGGAAACACCATATATTTT. It specifies CASSPRTAGFSGNTIYF.